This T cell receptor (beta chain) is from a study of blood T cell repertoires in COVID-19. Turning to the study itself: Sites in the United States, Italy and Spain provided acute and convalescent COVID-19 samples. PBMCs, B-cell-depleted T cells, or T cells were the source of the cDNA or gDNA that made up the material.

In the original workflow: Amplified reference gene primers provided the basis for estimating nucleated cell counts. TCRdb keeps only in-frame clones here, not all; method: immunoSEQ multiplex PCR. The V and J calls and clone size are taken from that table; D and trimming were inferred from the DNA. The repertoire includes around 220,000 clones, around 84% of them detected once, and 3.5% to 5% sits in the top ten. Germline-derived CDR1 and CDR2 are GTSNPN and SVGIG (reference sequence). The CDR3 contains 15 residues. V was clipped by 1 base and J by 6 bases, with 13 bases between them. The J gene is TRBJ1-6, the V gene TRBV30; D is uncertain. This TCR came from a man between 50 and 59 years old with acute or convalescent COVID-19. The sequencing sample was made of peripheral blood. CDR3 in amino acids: CAWSAQLSVNSPLHF. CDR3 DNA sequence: TGTGCCTGGAGTGCCCAACTATCAGTTAATTCACCCCTCCACTTT.